This T cell receptor (beta chain) is drawn from a study of Graves' ophthalmopathy and Graves' hyperthyroidism. In this sample, this clonotype turned up many times. Clinicians diagnosed using symptoms, serum thyroxine, TRAb, thyroid ultrasound and orbital computed tomography. The authors amplified TCR beta CDR3 regions from RNA transcripts. The library came from an HTBI-primed first-round RT-PCR and a second-round multiplex PCR. MiXCR, run by TCRdb on the multiplex PCR reads, gives a single entry per CDR3 protein. The sample lists 350,000 to 450,000 distinct CDR3 sequences, around 20% occurring once. Trimming cost V 6 bases and J 0 bases; bases outside gene matches: 6. The CDR3 totals 14 residues. Germline V CDR1 and CDR2: DFQATT, SNEGSKA (reference sequence).

The chain couples TRBV20-1 to TRBJ1-1; 8 positions match TRBD1. The sequencing sample was made of peripheral blood. The sequence was obtained from a woman between 18 and 29 years old with Graves' ophthalmopathy. CDR3 amino acids: CSATGVGMNTEAFF. The CDR3 DNA follows: TGCAGTGCGACAGGGGTTGGGATGAACACTGAAGCTTTCTTT.